These T cell receptor beta chains were read from a single sample in a study of vaccination effects on CD4 cells after COVID-19. The antigens for these receptors are not known. The assay was immunoSEQ multiplex PCR, and TCRdb's table has in-frame clones only and misses some. The sample has some 35,000 clones; about three quarters are singletons. Source: CD4+ T cells from PBMCs cultured with HCoV-NL63 spike peptides, taken before COVID-19 vaccination. The receptors were sampled from a human donor who had a prior SARS-CoV-2 infection. Each CDR3 is given with its conserved first and last residue. A D gene is named only where the DNA matches it firmly. Some rows have no size entry. The others give once, few or many, or a class for an expanded clone.

>few|TRBV5-4|-|TRBJ2-7
CASSPRGGLDEQYF
TGTGCCAGCAGCCCAAGGGGGGGGCTTGACGAGCAGTACTTC
>few|TRBV4-1|-|TRBJ1-3
CASSQEGHGPGNTIYF
TGCGCCAGCAGCCAAGAAGGGCACGGTCCGGGAAACACCATATATTTT
>-|TRBV5-6|-|TRBJ1-2
CASTPPDRTGYGYTF
TGTGCCAGCACCCCCCCCGACCGTACCGGCTATGGCTACACCTTC
>-|TRBV30|-|TRBJ1-1
CAWIANRDDTEAFF
TGTGCCTGGATCGCCAACAGGGATGACACTGAAGCTTTCTTT
>-|TRBV3-1/TRBV3-2|-|TRBJ1-2
CASSQSGNYGYTF
TGTGCCAGCAGCCAAAGCGGTAACTATGGCTACACCTTC
>-|TRBV5-1|-|TRBJ1-1
CASSLDRPNTEAFF
TGCGCCAGCAGTTTAGACAGGCCGAACACTGAAGCTTTCTTT
>-|TRBV2|TRBD2|TRBJ2-2
CASSGTSENTGELFF
TGTGCCAGCAGTGGGACTAGTGAGAACACCGGGGAGCTGTTTTTT
>-|TRBV11-3|-|TRBJ1-1
CASSPGGDVGQAFF
TGTGCCAGCAGCCCCGGGGGGGACGTGGGGCAAGCTTTCTTT
>-|TRBV9|-|TRBJ2-5
CASSVAPQGQETQYF
TGTGCCAGCAGCGTAGCCCCACAAGGCCAAGAGACCCAGTACTTC
>-|TRBV6-5|-|TRBJ1-1
CASSRQNEAFF
TGTGCCAGCAGTAGACAGAATGAAGCTTTCTTT
>few|TRBV3-1/TRBV3-2|-|TRBJ2-1
CASSSRDRNEQFF
TGTGCCAGCAGCTCCAGGGATCGCAATGAGCAGTTCTTC
>-|TRBV9|TRBD2|TRBJ2-1
CASSVTGLAGAPEGNEQFF
TGTGCCAGCAGCGTAACTGGACTAGCGGGAGCGCCGGAAGGCAATGAGCAGTTCTTC
>-|TRBV9|-|TRBJ2-1
CASSVLGSLSWTEQFF
TGTGCCAGCAGCGTTCTCGGTAGCCTTTCCTGGACTGAGCAGTTCTTC
>-|TRBV2|-|TRBJ2-5
CASSSLPGRGTQYF
TGTGCCAGCAGTTCACTCCCGGGTCGGGGGACCCAGTACTTC
>-|TRBV5-1|-|TRBJ2-2
CASSLLSNSNTGELFF
TGCGCCAGCAGCTTGTTATCGAACAGCAACACCGGGGAGCTGTTTTTT